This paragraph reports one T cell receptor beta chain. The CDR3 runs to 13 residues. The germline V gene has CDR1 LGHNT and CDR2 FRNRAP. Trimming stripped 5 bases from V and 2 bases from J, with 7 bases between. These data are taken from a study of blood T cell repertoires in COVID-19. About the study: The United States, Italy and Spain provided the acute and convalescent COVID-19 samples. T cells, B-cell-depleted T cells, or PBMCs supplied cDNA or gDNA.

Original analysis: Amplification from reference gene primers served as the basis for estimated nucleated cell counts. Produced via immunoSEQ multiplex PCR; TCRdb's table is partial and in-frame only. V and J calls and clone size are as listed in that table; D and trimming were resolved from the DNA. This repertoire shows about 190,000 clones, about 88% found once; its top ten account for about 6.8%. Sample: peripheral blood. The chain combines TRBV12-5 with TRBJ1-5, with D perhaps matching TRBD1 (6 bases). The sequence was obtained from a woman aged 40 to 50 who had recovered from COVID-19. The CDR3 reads CASGRQGNQPQHF. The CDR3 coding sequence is TGTGCTAGTGGTAGACAGGGCAATCAGCCCCAGCATTTT. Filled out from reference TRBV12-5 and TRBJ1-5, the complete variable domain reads DARVTQTPRHKVTEMGQEVTMRCQPILGHNTVFWYRQTMMQGLELLAYFRNRAPLDDSGMPKDRFSAEMPDATLATLKIQPSEPRDSAVYFCASGRQGNQPQHFGDGTRLSIL.